Presented here are 6 T cell receptor beta chains from one specimen sequenced in a study of T cell changes during pregnancy in multiple sclerosis. TCRdb keeps only in-frame clones here, not all; method: immunoSEQ multiplex PCR. Of around 100,000 clones listed, roughly nine tenths are singletons. The source was peripheral blood, collected after pregnancy. All receptors come from a female donor with multiple sclerosis, enrolled in a pregnancy study.

CDR3 sequence (DNA): TGTGCCAGCAGCACGGGTGGATATGGCTACACCTTC. Its translation: CASSTGGYGYTF. This rearrangement joins TRBV28 to TRBJ1-2; no reliable D call. This CDR3 is built from 12 residues. Trimming removed 6 bases from V and 5 bases from J, with 10 bases in between. The germline V gene has CDR1 MDHEN and CDR2 SYDVKM.

The chain recombines TRBV7-8 with TRBJ2-3; D may be TRBD2 (5 bases). V dropped 0 bases and J dropped 0 bases, with 10 bases sitting between them. Germline CDR1 SGHVS, CDR2 FQNEAQ. This CDR3 is built from 16 residues. This chain's CDR3 is CASSLASRTSTDTQYF. In DNA, the CDR3 is TGTGCCAGCAGCTTAGCGAGCAGGACTAGCACAGATACGCAGTATTTT.

This chain connects TRBV28 to TRBJ1-1, with TRBD1 matching 7 bases. The CDR3 is 13 amino acids. Losses at the gene ends were 5 bases for V and 2 bases for J; bases not matched to a gene: 2. Germline CDR1 MDHEN, CDR2 SYDVKM. The CDR3 nucleotides read TGTGCCAGCAGTCAAGGGGGCAACACTGAAGCTTTCTTT. It translates to CASSQGGNTEAFF.

The V call is TRBV10-2, the J call TRBJ1-6; 8 bases fit TRBD1. CDR1 is WSHSY and CDR2 is SAAADI in the germline V gene. The CDR3 loop spans 17 amino acids. V lost 5 bases, J lost 8 bases, and 14 bases stayed unmatched. This CDR3 reads CASSYAAGGAGDSPLHF. CDR3 DNA: TGCGCCAGCAGTTACGCAGCAGGGGGCGCGGGTGATTCACCCCTCCACTTT.

The chain joins TRBV10-2 to TRBJ2-7; D gene ambiguous. This CDR3 has 14 residues. Germline values: CDR1 WSHSY, CDR2 SAAADI. V was trimmed by 2 bases and J by 5 bases, leaving 13 bases between them. In DNA form, the CDR3 reads TGCGCCAGCAGTGAGGGCAGCGTGGAACACGAGCAGTACTTC. It yields the protein CASSEGSVEHEQYF.

The chain employs TRBV19 and TRBJ2-1; D may be TRBD1 (6 bases). The CDR3 extends over 14 amino acids. Germline CDR1 is LNHDA and CDR2 is SQIVND (reference sequence). Trimming removed 6 bases at V and 8 bases at J, with 17 bases between. CDR3 in DNA: TGTGCCAGTAGGGTTCAAACAGGGTACGATGAGCAGTTCTTC. Amino acids: CASRVQTGYDEQFF.